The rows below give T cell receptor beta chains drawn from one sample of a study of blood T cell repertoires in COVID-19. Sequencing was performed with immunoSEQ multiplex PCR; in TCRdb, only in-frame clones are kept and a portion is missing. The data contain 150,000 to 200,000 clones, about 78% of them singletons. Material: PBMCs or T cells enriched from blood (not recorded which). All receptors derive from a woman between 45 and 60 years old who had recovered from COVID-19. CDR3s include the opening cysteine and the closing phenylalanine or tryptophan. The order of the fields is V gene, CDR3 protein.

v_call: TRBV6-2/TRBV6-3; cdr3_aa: CASSYRQGAAGANVLTF
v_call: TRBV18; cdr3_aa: CASSPGQATNEKLFF
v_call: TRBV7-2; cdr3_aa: CASSSTRTGLHF
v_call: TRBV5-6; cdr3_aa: CASRRPGQGEEQYF
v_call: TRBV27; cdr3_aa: CASSLKGWPGNTIYF
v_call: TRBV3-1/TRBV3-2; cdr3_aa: CASSRRGPNTGELFF
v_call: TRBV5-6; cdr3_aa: CASRDLGQGETQYF
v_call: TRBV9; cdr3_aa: CASSSTRQGVGYTF
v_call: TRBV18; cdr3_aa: CASSQGTGTYYGYTF
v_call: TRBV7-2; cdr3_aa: CASSLEGVGNSPLHF
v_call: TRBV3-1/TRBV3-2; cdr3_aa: CASSLRTGGMTDTQYF